This TCR beta chain comes out of a study of CD8 T cells in ankylosing spondylitis. Preparation of TCR beta libraries was done by quantitative 5'-RACE with molecular barcodes. TCRdb fed the 5' RACE reads into MiXCR, producing one record per CDR3 protein. The table has approximately 350,000 distinct CDR3 sequences, around 15% seen once; the top ten hold approximately 0.99%. To note about this clonotype: Its cognate antigen is unknown.

General observations from the study: The authors reported significant enrichment of disease-linked clones in matched ankylosing spondylitis synovial fluid. Past research had described some motif variants in reactive arthritis synovial fluid and blood. Disease-linked clones, CD8+, were relatively rare in peripheral blood.

The CDR3 is made up of 16 amino acids. CDR1 is SGHDT and CDR2 is YYEEEE in the germline V gene. Losses at the gene ends were 0 bases for V and 2 bases for J; bases not matched to a gene: 5. Sequenced input: blood, either unsorted or a sorted T cell fraction (not recorded which). The V gene is TRBV5-6, the J gene TRBJ1-2; TRBD1 agrees at 9 bases. This TCR came from a male donor with ankylosing spondylitis or in good health (not recorded which). Here the CDR3 DNA reads TGTGCCAGCAGCTTGGCCTATGGACAGGGGAACTATGGCTACACCTTC. As protein: CASSLAYGQGNYGYTF.